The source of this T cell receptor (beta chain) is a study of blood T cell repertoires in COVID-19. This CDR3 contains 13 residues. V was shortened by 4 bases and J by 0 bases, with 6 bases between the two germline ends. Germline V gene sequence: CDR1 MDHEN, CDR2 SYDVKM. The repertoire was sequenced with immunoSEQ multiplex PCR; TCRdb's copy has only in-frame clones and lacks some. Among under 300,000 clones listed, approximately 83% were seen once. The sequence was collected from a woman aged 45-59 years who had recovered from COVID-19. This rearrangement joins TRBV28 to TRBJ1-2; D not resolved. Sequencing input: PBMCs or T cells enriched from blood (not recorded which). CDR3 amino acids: CASSSEANYGYTF. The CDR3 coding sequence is TGTGCCAGCAGTTCAGAAGCTAACTATGGCTACACCTTC.